What follows are 19 T cell receptor beta chains derived from one specimen sequenced in a study of T-cell reconstitution after alpha-beta-depleted transplantation in children. Researchers prepared the TCRbeta library using unique molecular identifiers, the study reports. TCRdb recomputed calls from the PCR reads with MiXCR, one row per CDR3 protein. The data show hundreds of thousands of distinct CDR3 sequences, about 10% seen once. Sample: PBMCs, taken before TCRalphabeta/CD19-depleted stem cell transplant. The source is a child aged 2 to 10 with inherited bone marrow failure, due to receive a stem cell transplant.

This clonotype has at least ten counts. The chain employs TRBV12-3 or TRBV12-4 and TRBJ2-1; possible D gene TRBD2, 6 bases. CDR3 length equals 16 residues. Trimming stripped 5 bases from V and 3 bases from J, with 17 bases between. The chain's CDR3 is CASSARLVMVYNEQFF. The CDR3 nucleotides are TGTGCCAGCAGTGCCCGACTAGTGATGGTCTACAATGAGCAGTTCTTC.

This clonotype was seen ten or more times. V and J are TRBV11-2 and TRBJ2-7; 7 bases match TRBD2. CDR3 length: 15 amino acids. J lost 2 bases, V lost 8 bases, and 12 bases had no gene match. Looked up from germline, CDR1 is SGHAT and CDR2 is FQNNGV. CDR3 nucleotides: TGTGCCAGCGCACATGGGCTAGCGGTGACCTACGAGCAGTACTTC. Translating it yields CASAHGLAVTYEQYF.

This clonotype was detected only a few times. The V call is TRBV11-2, the J call TRBJ2-5, with 7 bases aligning to TRBD1. J lost 7 bases, V lost 5 bases, and 13 bases had no gene match. The CDR3 is 15 amino acids. The V gene's germline CDR1 is SGHAT and CDR2 FQNNGV. The CDR3 coding sequence is TGTGCCAGCAGCGGAACCGGGACAGTCCCTCCGACCCAGTACTTC. Its protein is CASSGTGTVPPTQYF.

In this sample, this clonotype turned up many times. This chain uses TRBV12-3 or TRBV12-4 with TRBJ1-2; D is unclear. The CDR3 has 16 residues. V was pared by 1 base and J by 1 base, with 13 bases between. The CDR3 spells CASSLGPEEGNYGYTF. The CDR3 coding sequence is TGTGCCAGCAGTTTAGGGCCAGAGGAGGGTAACTATGGCTACACCTTC.

This clonotype was counted many times. The J gene is TRBJ2-7, the V gene TRBV10-3, with 10 bases aligning to TRBD2. The CDR3 covers 14 residues. V was clipped by 3 bases and J by 4 bases; unmatched bases: 3. The germline CDR1 and CDR2 sequences are ENHRY and SYGVKD. The CDR3: CAISELLAGYEQYF. The CDR3 DNA follows: TGTGCCATCAGTGAATTACTAGCGGGATACGAGCAGTACTTC.

This clonotype was seen at least ten times. The J gene is TRBJ1-6, the V gene TRBV28; D may be TRBD1 (6 bases). This CDR3 spans 17 amino acids. The germline V gene has CDR1 MDHEN and CDR2 SYDVKM. Trimming pared 3 bases from V and 10 bases from J, leaving 22 bases between. CDR3 nucleotide sequence: TGTGCCAGCAGTTTTGAGCTGGCCTCATCAAGGGGGTCACCCCTCCACTTT. It yields the protein CASSFELASSRGSPLHF.

This clonotype was seen a handful of times. This chain links TRBV3-1 with TRBJ1-2; D uncertain. Between the trimmed V and J ends, which lost 7 bases and 4 bases, there was a span of 19 bases. This CDR3 has 15 amino acids. CDR1 LGHDT and CDR2 YNNKEL come from the germline V gene (reference sequence). CDR3 in amino acids: CASNPTTGRGYGYTF. The CDR3 region has the DNA TGTGCCAGCAACCCTACAACCGGGAGAGGCTATGGCTACACCTTC.

In this sample, this clonotype turned up many times. The chain links TRBV12-3 or TRBV12-4 to TRBJ2-1; TRBD2 aligns across 16 bases. This CDR3 is 16 amino acids long. Trimming took 6 bases from V and 2 from J; bases not matched to a gene: 1. The CDR3 region is CASRGTSGRAYNEQFF. The CDR3 DNA reads as TGTGCCAGCAGGGGGACTAGCGGGAGGGCCTACAATGAGCAGTTCTTC.

This clonotype was seen only a few times. The chain combines TRBV12-3 or TRBV12-4 with TRBJ2-1; 7 bases align to TRBD1. The CDR3 totals 13 residues. V was clipped by 6 bases and J by 5 bases; unmatched bases: 4. The CDR3, as DNA: TGTGCCAGCAGGCAAACAGGGGACAATGAGCAGTTCTTC. Residues: CASRQTGDNEQFF.

Many counts were recorded for this clonotype. CDR3 loop: CASSFYAGPTNYGYTF. As DNA, the CDR3 is TGTGCCAGCAGTTTTTACGCAGGGCCAACTAACTATGGCTACACCTTC. V usage is TRBV12-3 or TRBV12-4 and J usage is TRBJ1-2, with D maybe TRBD1 (5 bases). The germline V and J ends were trimmed by 3 bases and 0 bases, with 14 bases remaining between them. The CDR3 is 16 residues long.

This clonotype showed up just a few times. The chain is built from TRBV12-3 or TRBV12-4 and TRBJ2-2; 14 bases are a match to TRBD2. Trimming took 6 bases from V and 6 from J; bases not matched to a gene: 9. This CDR3 has 17 amino acids. In nucleotides, the CDR3 is TGTGCCAGCAGACAGGGACTAGCGGGAGCTGAGGCCGGGGAGCTGTTTTTT. Amino acid sequence: CASRQGLAGAEAGELFF.

The V call is TRBV5-1, the J call TRBJ2-2; D might be TRBD1 (6 bases). V was cut by 0 bases and J by 5 bases, with 8 bases left in between. The CDR3 extends over 14 amino acids. Germline V gene sequence: CDR1 SGHRS, CDR2 YFSETQ. Written as DNA, the CDR3 is TGCGCCAGCAGCTTGGAGGGGGTGACCGGGGAGCTGTTTTTT. Translated: CASSLEGVTGELFF.

The V call is TRBV30, the J call TRBJ1-2, with 10 bases fitting TRBD1. This CDR3 has 13 residues. V lost 3 bases to trimming and J lost 6 bases; unmatched junction nucleotides: 4. Per the germline V gene, CDR1 is GTSNPN and CDR2 is SVGIG (reference sequence). The CDR3 here is CAWSAGTGDGYTF. CDR3 sequence (DNA): TGTGCCTGGAGCGCCGGGACAGGGGATGGCTACACCTTC.

This clonotype was observed a few times. The chain couples TRBV7-8 to TRBJ2-7; 7 bases fit TRBD1. The CDR3 has 14 residues. The V segment lost 5 bases and the J segment 0 bases; nucleotides outside the gene matches: 4. Per germline, CDR1 SGHVS and CDR2 FQNEAQ. This CDR3 is CASSAQGRSYEQYF. CDR3 bases: TGTGCCAGCAGCGCACAGGGGCGCTCCTACGAGCAGTACTTC.

This clonotype was counted many times. The rearrangement uses TRBV27 and TRBJ2-3, with a possible D match to TRBD2 (6 bases). The V end was cut by 11 bases, the J end by 5 bases, with 14 bases between. The V gene's germline CDR1 is MNHEY and CDR2 SMNVEV (reference sequence). The CDR3 totals 12 residues. The CDR3 nucleotides are TGTGCCTCGGAGGGGTACGGAGATACGCAGTATTTT. Residues: CASEGYGDTQYF.

This clonotype has ten or more counts. This sequence joins TRBV12-3 or TRBV12-4 and TRBJ2-7; D is undetermined. Trimming cost V 3 bases and J 5 bases, with 8 bases left between them. The CDR3 consists of 12 residues. DNA for the CDR3: TGTGCCAGCAGTTTCGGTGTCCACGAGCAGTACTTC. It yields the protein CASSFGVHEQYF.

This clonotype turned up a few times. The chain is built from TRBV6-5 and TRBJ2-7; 10 nucleotides match TRBD1. Per the germline V gene, CDR1 is MNHEY and CDR2 is SVGAGI. Trimming cost V 8 bases and J 1 base; bases outside gene matches: 5. The CDR3 totals 14 residues. CDR3 in amino acids: CASQRTGGSYEQYF. CDR3 nucleotide sequence: TGTGCCAGCCAAAGGACAGGGGGTTCCTACGAGCAGTACTTC.

Ten or more counts support this clonotype. The chain employs TRBV12-1 and TRBJ2-7. TRBV12-1 is described as a pseudogene. The CDR3 length is 12 residues. The CDR3 here is CASSPKAYEQYF. CDR3 DNA sequence: TGTGCCAGCAGCCCAAAAGCCTACGAGCAGTACTTC.

This clonotype was counted many times. The V and J genes are TRBV10-2 and TRBJ2-7, with a weak D call TRBD1 (5 bases). The V end lost 7 bases, the J end lost 4 bases, and 17 bases lay between the germline ends. The V gene's germline CDR1 is WSHSY and CDR2 SAAADI. CDR3 length: 14 residues. CDR3 in DNA: TGCGCCAGCAAGGTGGCCAGGGAATCTTACGAGCAGTACTTC. Translating it yields CASKVARESYEQYF.